What follows are 10 T cell receptor beta chains derived from one specimen sequenced in a study of blood T cell repertoires in COVID-19. The method was immunoSEQ multiplex PCR; TCRdb's version includes in-frame clones alone and lacks a portion of them. The sample carries about 36,000 clones, 74% recorded once. Sequences were obtained from peripheral blood. These receptors came from a man between 65 and 79 years old with COVID-19, enrolled during active disease.

The CDR3 spells CATSTTGTRLHNEQFF. The CDR3 region has the DNA TGTGCCACCAGCACTACCGGGACTAGGTTACACAATGAGCAGTTCTTC. This chain links TRBV15 with TRBJ2-1, with 8 bases matching TRBD2. This CDR3 region has 16 residues. Germline values: CDR1 LNHNV, CDR2 YYDKDF (reference sequence). V lost 4 bases to trimming and J lost 5 bases; unmatched junction nucleotides: 10.

The CDR3 DNA reads TGTGCCAGCAGCTTAGGACTGTATGAGCAGTTCTTC. This encodes CASSLGLYEQFF. The chain employs TRBV7-2 and TRBJ2-1; D unresolved. This CDR3 comprises 12 residues. Trimming cost V 1 base and J 8 bases, with 6 bases left between them. Germline-derived CDR1 and CDR2 are SGHTA and FQGNSA.

This chain joins TRBV6-6 and TRBJ2-2, with TRBD2 matching 7 bases. CDR3 length: 15 residues. The J segment lost 7 bases and the V segment lost 4 bases, leaving 9 bases of the junction unmatched. Germline-derived CDR1 and CDR2 are MNHNY and SVGAGI (reference sequence). The CDR3: CASSSVGGLGGELFF. The CDR3 DNA reads as TGTGCCAGCAGTTCGGTCGGGGGGTTGGGCGGGGAGCTGTTTTTT.

The CDR3 coding sequence is TGTGCCAGCAGTTATAAGGGGGTGGGGACCGGGGAGCTGTTTTTT. Amino acids: CASSYKGVGTGELFF. V and J are TRBV6-5 and TRBJ2-2; weak D call: TRBD1 (6 bases). The V end was cut by 3 bases, the J end by 5 bases, with 13 bases between. The CDR3 sequence is 15 residues long. Germline assignment: CDR1 MNHEY and CDR2 SVGAGI.

V gene TRBV10-1 combines with J gene TRBJ2-6; 9 bases map to TRBD1. There are 16 residues in the CDR3. V was clipped by 5 bases and J by 2 bases; unmatched bases: 4. The germline gives CDR1 WNHNN, CDR2 SYGVQD (reference sequence). As DNA, the CDR3 is TGCGCCAGCAGTACCGGGACAGGGACTGGGGCCAACGTCCTGACTTTC. Translation gives CASSTGTGTGANVLTF.

The chain joins TRBV9 to TRBJ1-6; D might be TRBD1 (5 bases). CDR1 and CDR2 (germline): SGDLS, YYNGEE. V shed 3 bases and J shed 8 bases, with 18 bases lying between them. The CDR3 has 16 amino acids. CDR3 nucleotide sequence: TGTGCCAGCAGCGCGCGCCTGGAGGGGTGGGATTCACCCCTCCACTTT. Encoded protein: CASSARLEGWDSPLHF.

The chain has TRBV6-6 and TRBJ2-7; 8 bases match TRBD1. V shed 6 bases and J 0 bases; nucleotides not matched to a gene: 10. Germline V lookup: CDR1 MNHNY, CDR2 SVGAGI (reference sequence). CDR3 length: 16 residues. CDR3 in amino acids: CASSSTGARSSYEQYF. In DNA, the CDR3 is TGTGCCAGCAGCTCGACAGGGGCTCGAAGCTCCTACGAGCAGTACTTC.

This sequence joins TRBV7-9 and TRBJ1-2; no clear D. Trimming removed 3 bases at V and 7 bases at J, with 15 bases between. This CDR3 contains 14 residues. Germline CDR1 SEHNR, CDR2 FQNEAQ (reference sequence). CDR3 DNA sequence: TGTGCCAGCAGCTTGGTCGACACCCTGGGTGGCTACACCTTC. It yields the protein CASSLVDTLGGYTF.

The chain uses TRBV18 and TRBJ1-2; TRBD1 matches 9 bases. With 6 bases clipped from V and 3 bases from J, the junction kept 8 bases outside the gene matches. The CDR3 loop spans 15 amino acids. Per germline, CDR1 KGHSH and CDR2 LQKENI. The CDR3 bases are TGTGCCAGCTCCGACCGGGACAGGGTTTACTATGGCTACACCTTC. It translates to CASSDRDRVYYGYTF. The whole variable domain, filled in from reference TRBV18 and TRBJ1-2, reads NAGVMQNPRHLVRRRGQEARLRCSPMKGHSHVYWYRQLPEEGLKFMVYLQKENIIDESGMPKERFSAEFPKEGPSILRIQQVVRGDSAAYFCASSDRDRVYYGYTFGSGTRLTVV.

The CDR3 sequence is CASIWGGALAKNIQYF. The CDR3 DNA reads TGTGCCAGCATTTGGGGGGGGGCCTTGGCCAAAAACATTCAGTACTTC. The chain is built from TRBV2 and TRBJ2-4, with a possible D match to TRBD2 (7 bases). CDR3 length equals 16 residues. The V and J ends lost 7 bases and 1 base respectively, with 17 bases between them. CDR1 and CDR2 from the germline V gene are SNHLY and FYNNEI.